Following are 8 T cell receptor beta chains from one sample sequenced in a study of Ad26.COV2.S vaccination and SARS-CoV-2 variants. Assay: immunoSEQ multiplex PCR; the TCRdb copy retains only in-frame clones and omits some. The sample records around 450,000 clones, roughly nine tenths being singletons. Treatment: some 20 received Ad26.COV2.S at low or high dose, single or two shots; roughly 5 received placebo; per-sample allocation not given. Sampling took place 63 days after the first vaccine or placebo injection. The starting material was peripheral blood, obtained in a trial of Ad26.COV2.S vaccine versus placebo. These receptors were obtained from a person between 18 and 59 years old who received the Ad26.COV2.S COVID-19 vaccine or a placebo.

This clone has only one observation. This chain connects TRBV10-3 to TRBJ2-1, with 7 bases matching TRBD1. From germline, CDR1 is ENHRY and CDR2 SYGVKD. Trimming took 10 bases from V and 0 from J; bases not matched to a gene: 9. This CDR3 has 15 amino acids. The CDR3 DNA reads TGTGCCACCAGGACAGGAGGCAGCTCCTACAATGAGCAGTTCTTC. Amino acids: CATRTGGSSYNEQFF.

This clone was detected once. This chain connects TRBV4-2 to TRBJ1-3; tentative D call: TRBD1 (6 bases). Trimming left V 1 base short and J 2 bases short, with 18 bases between. There are 18 residues in the CDR3. Germline V CDR1 and CDR2: LGHNA, YNFKEQ. This chain's CDR3 is CASSQVPRVGGPGNTIYF. CDR3 nucleotide sequence: TGTGCCAGCAGCCAAGTCCCCCGAGTTGGGGGGCCTGGAAACACCATATATTTT.

The chain combines TRBV7-8 with TRBJ2-7; D unresolved. This CDR3 is 14 amino acids long. V was trimmed by 7 bases and J by 1 base, leaving 14 bases between them. Germline assignment: CDR1 SGHVS and CDR2 FQNEAQ. CDR3 sequence: CASTKPGRSYEQYF. The CDR3 DNA sequence: TGTGCCAGCACTAAGCCCGGCCGATCCTACGAGCAGTACTTC. Full variable domain (remainder filled in from reference TRBV7-8 and TRBJ2-7): GAGVSQSPRYKVAKRGQDVALRCDPISGHVSLFWYQQALGQGPEFLTYFQNEAQLDKSGLPSDRFFAERPEGSVSTLKIQRTQQEDSAVYLCASTKPGRSYEQYFGPGTRLTVT.

The genes are TRBV7-8 and TRBJ2-7; 16 bases match TRBD2. Trimming took 0 bases from V and 6 from J; bases not matched to a gene: 8. Germline CDR1 reads SGHVS; CDR2 reads FQNEAQ. The CDR3 runs to 18 residues. CDR3 sequence reads: CASSLALGTSGRAPEQYV. CDR3 coding DNA: TGTGCCAGCAGCTTAGCGCTTGGGACTAGCGGGAGGGCCCCCGAGCAGTACGTC.

This clone was seen only a few times. The chain links TRBV4-1 to TRBJ2-4; maybe TRBD1 (5 bases). This CDR3 comprises 15 residues. From germline, CDR1 is MGHRA and CDR2 YSYEKL. Trimming took 5 bases from V and 1 from J, leaving 12 bases between them. The CDR3 nucleotides are TGCGCCAGCAGCTCCCATGCAGGGGCCAAAAACATTCAGTACTTC. Its translation is CASSSHAGAKNIQYF.

This chain connects TRBV6-5 to TRBJ1-5, with 7 nucleotides matching TRBD1. The germline CDR1 and CDR2 sequences are MNHEY and SVGAGI. Unmatched junction bases numbered 4, after V lost 8 bases and J lost 0 bases. This CDR3 spans 14 amino acids. This chain's CDR3 is CASDRQGSNQPQHF. Written as DNA, the CDR3 is TGTGCCAGCGATAGACAGGGTAGCAATCAGCCCCAGCATTTT.

V is TRBV7-2 and J is TRBJ1-5; a weak D match, TRBD1 (6 bases). V shed 5 bases and J shed 6 bases, with 17 bases lying between them. Germline-derived CDR1 and CDR2 are SGHTA and FQGNSA. This CDR3 spans 15 amino acids. CDR3 residues: CASSDRGQGRQPQHF. The CDR3 nucleotides read TGTGCCAGCAGCGACCGCGGGCAGGGGCGTCAGCCCCAGCATTTT.

This chain joins TRBV7-8 and TRBJ2-1; the match to TRBD2 covers 8 bases. Trimming removed 1 base from V and 0 bases from J; junction bases left unmatched: 8. The CDR3 extends over 18 amino acids. CDR1 is SGHVS and CDR2 is FQNEAQ in the germline V gene. The CDR3: CASSLVSSGGYSYNEQFF. The CDR3 nucleotides read TGTGCCAGCAGCTTAGTTTCGAGCGGGGGATACTCCTACAATGAGCAGTTCTTC.